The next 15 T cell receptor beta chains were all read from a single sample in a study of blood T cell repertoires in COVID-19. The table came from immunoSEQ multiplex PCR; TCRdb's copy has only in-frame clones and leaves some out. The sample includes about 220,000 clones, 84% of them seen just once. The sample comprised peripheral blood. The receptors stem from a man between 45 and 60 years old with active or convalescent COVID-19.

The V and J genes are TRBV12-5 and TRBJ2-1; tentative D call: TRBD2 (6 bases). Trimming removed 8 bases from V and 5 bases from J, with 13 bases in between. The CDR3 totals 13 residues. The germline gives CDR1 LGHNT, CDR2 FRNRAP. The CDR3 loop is CASLARGDNEQFF. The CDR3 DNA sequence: TGTGCTAGTTTAGCGCGCGGGGACAATGAGCAGTTCTTC.

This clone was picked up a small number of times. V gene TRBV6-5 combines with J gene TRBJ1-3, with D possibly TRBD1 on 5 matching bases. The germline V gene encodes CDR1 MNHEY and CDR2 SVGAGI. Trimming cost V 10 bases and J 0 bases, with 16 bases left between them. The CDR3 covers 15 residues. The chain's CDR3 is CATSRQTYSGNTIYF. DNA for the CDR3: TGTGCCACCTCTAGACAGACCTACTCTGGAAACACCATATATTTT.

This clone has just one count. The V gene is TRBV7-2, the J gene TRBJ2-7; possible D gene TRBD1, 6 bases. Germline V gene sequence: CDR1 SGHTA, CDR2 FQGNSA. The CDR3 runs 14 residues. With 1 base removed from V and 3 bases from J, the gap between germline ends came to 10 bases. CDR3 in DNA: TGTGCCAGCAGCTTAGAGAGAGGGGGCTACGAGCAGTACTTC. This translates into CASSLERGGYEQYF.

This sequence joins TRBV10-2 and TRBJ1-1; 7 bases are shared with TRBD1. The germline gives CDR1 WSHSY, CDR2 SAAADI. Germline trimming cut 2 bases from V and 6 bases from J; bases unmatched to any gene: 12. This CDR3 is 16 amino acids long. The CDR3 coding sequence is TGCGCCAGCAGTGAGCTAATAGGACAGGCTACCGCTGAAGCTTTCTTT. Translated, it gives CASSELIGQATAEAFF.

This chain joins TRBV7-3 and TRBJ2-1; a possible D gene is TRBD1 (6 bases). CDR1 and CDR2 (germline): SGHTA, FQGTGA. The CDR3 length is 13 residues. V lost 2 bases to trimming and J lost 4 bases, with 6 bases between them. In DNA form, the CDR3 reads TGTGCCAGCAGCTTAGGACAGTACAATGAGCAGTTCTTC. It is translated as CASSLGQYNEQFF.

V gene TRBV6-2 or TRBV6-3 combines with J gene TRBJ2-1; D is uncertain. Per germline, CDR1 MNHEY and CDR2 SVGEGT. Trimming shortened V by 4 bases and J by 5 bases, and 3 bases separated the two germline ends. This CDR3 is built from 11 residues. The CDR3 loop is CASSSHNEQFF. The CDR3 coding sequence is TGTGCCAGCAGTTCTCACAATGAGCAGTTCTTC.

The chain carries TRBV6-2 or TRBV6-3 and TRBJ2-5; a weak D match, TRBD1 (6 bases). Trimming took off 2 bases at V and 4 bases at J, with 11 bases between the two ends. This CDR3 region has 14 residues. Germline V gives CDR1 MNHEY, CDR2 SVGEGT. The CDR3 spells CASSYPGVGETQYF. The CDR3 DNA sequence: TGTGCCAGCAGTTACCCAGGGGTGGGAGAGACCCAGTACTTC.

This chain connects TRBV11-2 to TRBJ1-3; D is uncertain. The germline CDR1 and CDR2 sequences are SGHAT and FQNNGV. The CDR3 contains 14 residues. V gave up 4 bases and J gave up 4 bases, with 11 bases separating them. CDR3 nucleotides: TGTGCCAGCAGCTGGTCAGAGAGGGGAAACACCATATATTTT. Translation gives CASSWSERGNTIYF.

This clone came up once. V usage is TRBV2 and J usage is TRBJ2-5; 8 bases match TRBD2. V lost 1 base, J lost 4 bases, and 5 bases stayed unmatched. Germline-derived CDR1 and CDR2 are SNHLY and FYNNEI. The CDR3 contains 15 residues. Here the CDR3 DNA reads TGTGCCAGCAGTGAAGGACGGGAGGGCCTAGAGACCCAGTACTTC. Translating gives CASSEGREGLETQYF. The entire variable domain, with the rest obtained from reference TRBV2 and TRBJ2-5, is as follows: EPEVTQTPSHQVTQMGQEVILRCVPISNHLYFYWYRQILGQKVEFLVSFYNNEISEKSEIFDDQFSVERPDGSNFTLKIRSTKLEDSAMYFCASSEGREGLETQYFGPGTRLLVL.

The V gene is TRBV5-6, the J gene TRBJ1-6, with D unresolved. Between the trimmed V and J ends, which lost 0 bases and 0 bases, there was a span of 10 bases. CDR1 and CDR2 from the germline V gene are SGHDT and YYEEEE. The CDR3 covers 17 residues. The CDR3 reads CASSLGQPSSYNSPLHF. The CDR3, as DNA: TGTGCCAGCAGCTTGGGCCAACCGAGCTCCTATAATTCACCCCTCCACTTT.

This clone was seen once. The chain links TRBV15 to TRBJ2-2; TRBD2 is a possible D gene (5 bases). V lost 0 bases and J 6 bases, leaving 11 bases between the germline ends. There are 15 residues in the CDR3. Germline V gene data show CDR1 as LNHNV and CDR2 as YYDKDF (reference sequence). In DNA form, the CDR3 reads TGTGCCACCAGCAGAGAAAGCCGGGGTGCCGGGGAGCTGTTTTTT. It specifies CATSRESRGAGELFF. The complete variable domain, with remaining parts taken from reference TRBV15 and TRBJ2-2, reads DAMVIQNPRYQVTQFGKPVTLSCSQTLNHNVMYWYQQKSSQAPKLLFHYYDKDFNNEADTPDNFQSRRPNTSFCFLDIRSPGLGDTAMYLCATSRESRGAGELFFGEGSRLTVL.

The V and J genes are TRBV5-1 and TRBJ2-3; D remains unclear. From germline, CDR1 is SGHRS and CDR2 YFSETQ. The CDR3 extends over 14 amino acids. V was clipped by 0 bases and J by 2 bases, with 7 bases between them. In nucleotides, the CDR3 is TGCGCCAGCAGCTTGGACGGTTTCACAGATACGCAGTATTTT. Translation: CASSLDGFTDTQYF.

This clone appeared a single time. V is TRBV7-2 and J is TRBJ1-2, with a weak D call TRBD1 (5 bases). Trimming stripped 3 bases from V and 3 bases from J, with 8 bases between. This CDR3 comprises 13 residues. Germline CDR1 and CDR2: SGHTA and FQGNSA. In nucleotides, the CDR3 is TGTGCCAGCAGCTTCCAGGGTCACTATGGCTACACCTTC. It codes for CASSFQGHYGYTF. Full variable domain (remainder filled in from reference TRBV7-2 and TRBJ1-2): GAGVSQSPSNKVTEKGKDVELRCDPISGHTALYWYRQSLGQGLEFLIYFQGNSAPDKSGLPSDRFSAERTGGSVSTLTIQRTQQEDSAVYLCASSFQGHYGYTFGSGTRLTVV.

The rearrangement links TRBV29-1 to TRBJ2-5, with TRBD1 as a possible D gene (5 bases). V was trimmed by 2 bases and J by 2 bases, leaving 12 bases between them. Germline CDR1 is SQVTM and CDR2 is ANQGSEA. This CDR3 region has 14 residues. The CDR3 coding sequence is TGCAGCGTTGAATGGCAGGGTACGCAAGAGACCCAGTACTTC. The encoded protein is CSVEWQGTQETQYF.

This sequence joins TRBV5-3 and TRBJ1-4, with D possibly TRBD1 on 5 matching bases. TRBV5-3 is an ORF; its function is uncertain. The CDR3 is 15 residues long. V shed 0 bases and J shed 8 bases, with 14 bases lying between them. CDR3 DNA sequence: TGTGCCAGAAGCTTGGTGGAGGGGTCGAGGGAAAAACTGTTTTTT. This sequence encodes CARSLVEGSREKLFF.